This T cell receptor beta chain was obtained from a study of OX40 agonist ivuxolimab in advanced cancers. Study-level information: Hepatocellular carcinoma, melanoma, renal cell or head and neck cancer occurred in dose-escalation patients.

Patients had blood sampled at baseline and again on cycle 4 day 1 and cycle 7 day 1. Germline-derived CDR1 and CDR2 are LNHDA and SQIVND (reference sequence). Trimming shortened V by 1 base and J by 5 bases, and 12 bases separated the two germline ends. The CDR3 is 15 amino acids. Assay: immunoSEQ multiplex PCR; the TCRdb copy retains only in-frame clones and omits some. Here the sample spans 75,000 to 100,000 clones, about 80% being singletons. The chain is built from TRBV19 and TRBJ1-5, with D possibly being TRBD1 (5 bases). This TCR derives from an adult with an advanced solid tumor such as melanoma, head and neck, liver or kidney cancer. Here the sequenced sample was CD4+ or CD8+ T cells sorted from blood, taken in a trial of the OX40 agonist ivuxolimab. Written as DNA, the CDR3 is TGTGCCAGTAGTATAGCAGACAGCCCTTATCAGCCCCAGCATTTT. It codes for CASSIADSPYQPQHF.